This T cell receptor beta chain comes out of a study of blood T cell repertoires in COVID-19. CDR3 length: 11 residues. Germline V gene sequence: CDR1 SGDLS, CDR2 YYNGEE. V lost 7 bases and J 14 bases, leaving 13 bases between the germline ends. Produced via immunoSEQ multiplex PCR; TCRdb's table is partial and in-frame only. The table lists approximately 300,000 clones, around 91% of them singletons, with over 3.5% in the top ten. What was sequenced was PBMCs or T cells enriched from blood (not recorded which). The J gene is TRBJ1-6, the V gene TRBV9; D is unresolved. The sequence came from a woman aged 18-29 years with acute COVID-19. CDR3 sequence: CASSRGESLHF. CDR3 DNA: TGTGCCAGCTCACGCGGGGAGTCCCTCCACTTT.